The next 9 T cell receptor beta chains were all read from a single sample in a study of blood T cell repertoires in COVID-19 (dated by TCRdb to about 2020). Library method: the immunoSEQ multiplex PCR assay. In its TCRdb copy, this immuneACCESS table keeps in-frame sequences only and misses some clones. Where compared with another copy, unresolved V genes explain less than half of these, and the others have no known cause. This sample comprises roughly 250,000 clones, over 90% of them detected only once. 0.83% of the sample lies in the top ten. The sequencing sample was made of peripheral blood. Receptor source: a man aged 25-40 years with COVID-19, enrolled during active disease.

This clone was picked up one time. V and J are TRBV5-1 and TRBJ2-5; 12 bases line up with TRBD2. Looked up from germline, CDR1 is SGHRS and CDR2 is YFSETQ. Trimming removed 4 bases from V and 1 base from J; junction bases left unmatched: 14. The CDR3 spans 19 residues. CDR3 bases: TGCGCCAGCAGCCCCGGCCTAGCGGGGGGGCATACGGGCCAAGAGACCCAGTACTTC. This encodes CASSPGLAGGHTGQETQYF.

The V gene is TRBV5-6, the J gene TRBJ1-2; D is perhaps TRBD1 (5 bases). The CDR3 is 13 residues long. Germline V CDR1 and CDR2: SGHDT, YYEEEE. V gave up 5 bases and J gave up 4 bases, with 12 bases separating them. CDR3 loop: CASSFGHFYGYTF. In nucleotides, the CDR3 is TGTGCCAGCAGTTTCGGACATTTCTATGGCTACACCTTC.

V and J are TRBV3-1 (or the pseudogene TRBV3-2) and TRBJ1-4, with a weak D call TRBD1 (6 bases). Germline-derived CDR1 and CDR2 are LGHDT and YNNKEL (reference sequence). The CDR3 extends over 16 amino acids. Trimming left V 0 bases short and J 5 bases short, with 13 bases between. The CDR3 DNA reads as TGTGCCAGCAGCCAAGAATTGGGGACACCAAATGAAAAACTGTTTTTT. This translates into CASSQELGTPNEKLFF.

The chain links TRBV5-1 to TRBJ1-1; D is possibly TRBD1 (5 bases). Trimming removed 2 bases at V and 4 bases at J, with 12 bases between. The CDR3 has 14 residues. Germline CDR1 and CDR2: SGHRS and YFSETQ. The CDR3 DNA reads TGCGCCAGCAGCTTCAACGGGGGAGCCACTGAAGCTTTCTTT. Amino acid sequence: CASSFNGGATEAFF.

The DNA for the CDR3 is TGTGCCAGCAGCGTAGTGGGACAGGGGCTTTCACCCCTCCACTTT. Translation gives CASSVVGQGLSPLHF. The rearrangement joins TRBV9 to TRBJ1-6; 10 positions match TRBD1. The CDR3 is 15 amino acids. From germline, CDR1 is SGDLS and CDR2 YYNGEE. V gave up 0 bases and J gave up 9 bases; unmatched junction bases: 3. The full variable domain, completed using reference TRBV9 and TRBJ1-6, is DSGVTQTPKHLITATGQRVTLRCSPRSGDLSVYWYQQSLDQGLQFLIQYYNGEERAKGNILERFSAQQFPDLHSELNLSSLELGDSALYFCASSVVGQGLSPLHFGNGTRLTVT.

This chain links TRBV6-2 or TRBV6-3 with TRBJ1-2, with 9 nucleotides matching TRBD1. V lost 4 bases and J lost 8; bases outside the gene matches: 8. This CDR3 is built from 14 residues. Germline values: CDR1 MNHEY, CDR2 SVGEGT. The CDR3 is CASSLNRGLGGYTF. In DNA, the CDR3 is TGTGCCAGCAGTTTGAACAGGGGGCTTGGAGGCTACACCTTC.

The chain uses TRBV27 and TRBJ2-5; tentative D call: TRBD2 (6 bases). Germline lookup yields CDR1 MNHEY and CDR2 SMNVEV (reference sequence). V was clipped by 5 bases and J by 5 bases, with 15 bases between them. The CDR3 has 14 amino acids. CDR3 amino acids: CASSPGGVAETQYF. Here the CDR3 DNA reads TGTGCCAGCAGTCCTGGCGGGGTCGCGGAGACCCAGTACTTC.

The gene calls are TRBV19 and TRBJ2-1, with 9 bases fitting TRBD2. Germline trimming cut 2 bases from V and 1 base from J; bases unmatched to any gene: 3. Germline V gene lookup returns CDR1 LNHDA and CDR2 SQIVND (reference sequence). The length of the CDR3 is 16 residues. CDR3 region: CASSITLAGSYNEQFF. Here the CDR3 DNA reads TGTGCCAGTAGTATAACCCTAGCGGGATCCTACAATGAGCAGTTCTTC. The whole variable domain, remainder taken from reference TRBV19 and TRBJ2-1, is DGGITQSPKYLFRKEGQNVTLSCEQNLNHDAMYWYRQDPGQGLRLIYYSQIVNDFQKGDIAEGYSVSREKKESFPLTVTSAQKNPTAFYLCASSITLAGSYNEQFFGPGTRLTVL.

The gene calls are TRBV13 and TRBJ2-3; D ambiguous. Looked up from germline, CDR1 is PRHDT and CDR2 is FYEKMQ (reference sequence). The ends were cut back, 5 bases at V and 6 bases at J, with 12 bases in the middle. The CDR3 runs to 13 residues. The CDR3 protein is CASSVTRRDTQYF. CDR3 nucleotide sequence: TGTGCCAGCAGCGTGACCCGGCGGGATACGCAGTATTTT. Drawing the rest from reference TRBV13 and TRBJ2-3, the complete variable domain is AAGVIQSPRHLIKEKRETATLKCYPIPRHDTVYWYQQGPGQDPQFLISFYEKMQSDKGSIPDRFSAQQFSDYHSELNMSSLELGDSALYFCASSVTRRDTQYFGPGTRLTVL.